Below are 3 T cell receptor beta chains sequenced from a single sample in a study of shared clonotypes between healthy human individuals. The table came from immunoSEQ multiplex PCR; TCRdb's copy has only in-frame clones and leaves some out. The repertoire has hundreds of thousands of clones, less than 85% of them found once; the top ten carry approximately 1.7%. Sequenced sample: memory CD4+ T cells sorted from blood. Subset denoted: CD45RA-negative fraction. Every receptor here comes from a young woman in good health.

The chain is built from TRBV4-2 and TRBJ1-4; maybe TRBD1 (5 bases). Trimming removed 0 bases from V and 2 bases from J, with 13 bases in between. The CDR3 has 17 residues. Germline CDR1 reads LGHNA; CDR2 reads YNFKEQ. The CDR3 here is CASSQEVGRATNEKLFF. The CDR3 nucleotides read TGTGCCAGCAGCCAAGAAGTGGGCAGGGCCACTAATGAAAAACTGTTTTTT.

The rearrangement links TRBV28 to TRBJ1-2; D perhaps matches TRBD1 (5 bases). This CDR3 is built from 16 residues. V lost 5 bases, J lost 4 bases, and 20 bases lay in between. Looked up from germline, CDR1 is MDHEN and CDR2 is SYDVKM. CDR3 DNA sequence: TGTGCCAGCAGTCTCCTGGGGGAGGTCCTGACCTATGGCTACACCTTC. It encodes CASSLLGEVLTYGYTF.

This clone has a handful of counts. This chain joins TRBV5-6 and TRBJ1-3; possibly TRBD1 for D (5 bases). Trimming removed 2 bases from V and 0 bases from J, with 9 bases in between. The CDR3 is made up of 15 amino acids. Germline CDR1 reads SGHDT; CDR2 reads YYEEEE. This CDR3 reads CASSFMGVSGNTIYF. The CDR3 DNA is TGTGCCAGCAGCTTTATGGGGGTCTCTGGAAACACCATATATTTT.